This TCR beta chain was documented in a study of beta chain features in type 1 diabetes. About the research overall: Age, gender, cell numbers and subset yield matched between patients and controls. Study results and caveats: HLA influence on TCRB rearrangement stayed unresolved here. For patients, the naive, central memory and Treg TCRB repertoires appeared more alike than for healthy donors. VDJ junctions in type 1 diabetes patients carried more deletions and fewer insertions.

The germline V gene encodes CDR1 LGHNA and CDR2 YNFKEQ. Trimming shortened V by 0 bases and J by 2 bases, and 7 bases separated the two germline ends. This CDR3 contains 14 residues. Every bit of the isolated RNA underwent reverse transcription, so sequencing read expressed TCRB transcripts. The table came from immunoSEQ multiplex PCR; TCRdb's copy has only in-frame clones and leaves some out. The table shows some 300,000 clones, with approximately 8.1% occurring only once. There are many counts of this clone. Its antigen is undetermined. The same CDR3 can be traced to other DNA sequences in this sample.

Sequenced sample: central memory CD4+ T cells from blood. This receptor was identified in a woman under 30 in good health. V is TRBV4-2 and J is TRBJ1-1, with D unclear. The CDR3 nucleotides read TGTGCCAGCAGCCAAGATGGAGTCAACACTGAAGCTTTCTTT. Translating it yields CASSQDGVNTEAFF.